The present TCR beta chain was sequenced within a study of cytomegalovirus exposure and HLA in healthy donors. Study-wide results and caveats: Later analysis identified about 18,000 TCR beta sequences associated with HLA alleles, using a false discovery rate threshold of 0.05. In a later analysis, V- and J-gene trimming of beta chains associated with a DCLRE1C missense variant, replicated independently.

PCR amplification relied on 60 Vbeta primers (plus 13 Jbeta primers). Original methodology: In a later analysis, 8.5 million to 14 million of about 80 million unique beta chains occurred in at least two donors. Data came from immunoSEQ multiplex PCR; TCRdb stores just in-frame clones and leaves some out. For V, J and clone size, that table is used; D and trimming come from the DNA. The sample yields under 130,000 clones, around three quarters seen once. Concerning this clone: Its antigen is unidentified. One junction end does not reproduce the germline sequence, and a read error may be involved.

From germline, CDR1 is SSHAT and CDR2 FNYEAQ (reference sequence). The CDR3 is 16 amino acids. Specimen: PBMCs. The receptor was isolated from a woman younger than 35 in good health and CMV-seropositive. The chain joins TRBV7-7 to TRBJ2-5; 8 bases agree with TRBD1. CDR3 amino acids: CASSLAPQGAGETQYF. CDR3 DNA: TGTGCTAGCAGCTTAGCCCCCCAGGGGGCAGGGGAGACCCAGTACTTC. Looking up the rest from reference TRBV7-7 and TRBJ2-5 gives the full variable domain: GAGVSQSPRYKVTKRGQDVTLRCDPISSHATLYWYQQALGQGPEFLTYFNYEAQPDKSGLPSDRFSAERPEGSISTLTIQRTEQRDSAMYRCASSLAPQGAGETQYFGPGTRLLVL.